What follows are 25 T cell receptor beta chains derived from one specimen sequenced in a study of cytotoxic CD8 clonotypes in ibrutinib-treated CLL. Produced via immunoSEQ multiplex PCR; TCRdb's table is partial and in-frame only. The data show around 250,000 clones, 60% to 75% seen once. The sequences come from PBMCs, collected after 24 months of ibrutinib treatment. The source is a human donor with chronic lymphocytic leukemia.

This rearrangement joins TRBV7-3 to TRBJ2-2; maybe TRBD1 (6 bases). This CDR3 has 14 amino acids. V dropped 3 bases and J dropped 4 bases, with 9 bases sitting between them. Germline CDR1 reads SGHTA; CDR2 reads FQGTGA. The CDR3 loop is CASSLTGGTGELFF. CDR3 nucleotide sequence: TGTGCCAGCAGCTTGACAGGAGGCACCGGGGAGCTGTTTTTT.

This clone was counted a single time. The chain is built from TRBV4-1 and TRBJ1-1; D is possibly TRBD1 (6 bases). CDR1 is MGHRA and CDR2 is YSYEKL in the germline V gene. V lost 3 bases and J 6 bases, leaving 8 bases between the germline ends. This CDR3 is 12 amino acids long. CDR3 sequence reads: CASSHQGSEAFF. CDR3 coding DNA: TGCGCCAGCAGCCATCAGGGGTCTGAAGCTTTCTTT.

V and J are TRBV4-3 and TRBJ1-2; a possible D gene is TRBD1 (5 bases). The CDR3 length is 14 residues. The ends were cut back, 0 bases at V and 4 bases at J, with 9 bases in the middle. The germline gives CDR1 LGHNA, CDR2 YSLEER. The DNA of the CDR3 is TGCGCCAGCAGCCAAGAACCAGGGCTCTATGGCTACACCTTC. Translation: CASSQEPGLYGYTF.

This chain links TRBV6-5 with TRBJ1-1; D possibly corresponds to TRBD1 (6 bases). Germline CDR1 MNHEY, CDR2 SVGAGI. Deletions cut 4 bases from V and 4 bases from J, with 13 bases between. The CDR3 covers 14 residues. CDR3 amino acids: CASSLRQAGTEAFF. CDR3 nucleotides: TGTGCCAGCAGTTTGCGACAGGCCGGCACTGAAGCTTTCTTT.

This clone occurred once. In DNA, the CDR3 is TGTGCCAGCAGCGCTAGAGCGGGAGGCAACACAGATACGCAGTATTTT. Translating gives CASSARAGGNTDTQYF. This sequence joins TRBV9 and TRBJ2-3; 9 bases map to TRBD2. The CDR3 is 16 amino acids. The junction had 7 bases not matched to a gene; V was cut back by 3 bases and J by 2 bases. CDR1 is SGDLS and CDR2 is YYNGEE in the germline V gene.

This chain uses TRBV18 with TRBJ2-1; 10 bases are shared with TRBD2. Germline-derived CDR1 and CDR2 are KGHSH and LQKENI. This CDR3 has 15 residues. The V gene end was trimmed by 2 bases and the J gene end by 7 bases; junction bases not matched to a gene: 5. Here the CDR3 DNA reads TGTGCCAGCTCACCATACCTAGCGGGAGAAAATGAGCAGTTCTTC. It encodes CASSPYLAGENEQFF.

This clone was observed a handful of times. V is TRBV28 and J is TRBJ2-7; D uncertain. The CDR3 consists of 13 residues. Germline CDR1 reads MDHEN; CDR2 reads SYDVKM. Trimming removed 7 bases at V and 3 bases at J, with 13 bases between. Here the CDR3 reads CASNPEMGYEQYF. The CDR3 DNA reads as TGTGCCAGCAACCCGGAGATGGGCTACGAGCAGTACTTC.

The chain uses TRBV27 and TRBJ1-1, with TRBD1 as a possible D gene (5 bases). Trimming took 5 bases from V and 8 from J, leaving 15 bases between them. The germline V gene encodes CDR1 MNHEY and CDR2 SMNVEV (reference sequence). The length of the CDR3 is 13 residues. The chain's CDR3 is CASSPTWGKEAFF. In nucleotides, the CDR3 is TGTGCCAGCAGTCCAACGTGGGGGAAAGAAGCTTTCTTT.

The rearrangement uses TRBV18 and TRBJ1-1; D call uncertain. The germline V gene encodes CDR1 KGHSH and CDR2 LQKENI. Trimming left V 1 base short and J 2 bases short, with 17 bases between. The CDR3 is 17 residues long. CDR3 amino acids: CASSPQVGSGINTEAFF. The CDR3 bases are TGTGCCAGCTCACCACAGGTAGGGTCGGGTATTAACACTGAAGCTTTCTTT.

In this sample, this clone turned up a few times. This sequence joins TRBV6-5 and TRBJ2-1; D remains unclear. The germline V and J ends were trimmed by 0 bases and 3 bases, with 3 bases remaining between them. Germline CDR1 is MNHEY and CDR2 is SVGAGI. The CDR3 loop spans 13 amino acids. The CDR3 nucleotides read TGTGCCAGCAGTTACTCTGTCTACAATGAGCAGTTCTTC. As protein: CASSYSVYNEQFF.

This chain joins TRBV10-3 and TRBJ2-7; perhaps TRBD1 as D (5 bases). V was clipped by 0 bases and J by 3 bases, with 12 bases between them. Germline values: CDR1 ENHRY, CDR2 SYGVKD. The CDR3 spans 15 residues. CDR3 sequence (DNA): TGTGCCATCAGTGAGTCGACTGGGGCCGACTACGAGCAGTACTTC. It codes for CAISESTGADYEQYF.

This clone has a handful of counts. The chain is built from TRBV7-2 and TRBJ2-5; tentatively, D is TRBD1 (6 bases). The CDR3 consists of 15 residues. CDR1 is SGHTA, CDR2 FQGNSA, per germline. V was clipped by 3 bases and J by 1 base, with 12 bases between them. The CDR3 region is CASSLNSGVQETQYF. The CDR3 DNA is TGTGCCAGCAGCTTGAATTCAGGGGTCCAAGAGACCCAGTACTTC. The full variable domain, in which reference TRBV7-2 and TRBJ2-5 provide the parts outside the CDR3, is GAGVSQSPSNKVTEKGKDVELRCDPISGHTALYWYRQSLGQGLEFLIYFQGNSAPDKSGLPSDRFSAERTGGSVSTLTIQRTQQEDSAVYLCASSLNSGVQETQYFGPGTRLLVL.

The table lists this clone with a count of one. The J gene is TRBJ1-3, the V gene TRBV18, with TRBD1 matching 9 bases. The germline gives CDR1 KGHSH, CDR2 LQKENI. The length of the CDR3 is 14 residues. Trimming at V came to 11 bases and at J to 2 bases, leaving 7 bases not matched to a gene. The CDR3 sequence: CAGTGDRAGNTIYF. The CDR3 DNA sequence: TGTGCCGGAACTGGGGACAGGGCTGGAAACACCATATATTTT.

The J gene is TRBJ1-4, the V gene TRBV5-1, with no clear D. Trimming took 0 bases from V and 10 from J, leaving 10 bases between them. Germline V gene data show CDR1 as SGHRS and CDR2 as YFSETQ. This CDR3 is built from 13 residues. CDR3 DNA: TGCGCCAGCAGCTTGGCCGATCCAGGAAAACTGTTTTTT. Encoded protein: CASSLADPGKLFF.

The rearrangement links TRBV6-5 to TRBJ2-2; D remains ambiguous. The CDR3 consists of 16 residues. Deletions cut 0 bases from V and 3 bases from J, with 11 bases between. Germline V gene data show CDR1 as MNHEY and CDR2 as SVGAGI. The CDR3 DNA follows: TGTGCCAGCAGTTACTCGGCTGATGGGGACACCGGGGAGCTGTTTTTT. It encodes CASSYSADGDTGELFF.

This clone was recorded only once. The chain recombines TRBV29-1 with TRBJ2-7; D may be TRBD1 or TRBD2 (5 bases each). Germline loops: CDR1 SQVTM, CDR2 ANQGSEA. The CDR3 is 15 residues long. The V and J ends lost 2 bases and 0 bases respectively, with 14 bases between them. For the CDR3, the DNA is TGCAGCGTTGAACTAATGGGACGGAGCTCCTACGAGCAGTACTTC. Protein product: CSVELMGRSSYEQYF.

This sequence joins TRBV27 and TRBJ1-4; 9 bases fit TRBD1. CDR1 and CDR2 from the germline V gene are MNHEY and SMNVEV (reference sequence). The V and J ends lost 5 bases and 8 bases, in that order; junction bases with no gene match: 9. This CDR3 is 15 amino acids long. As DNA, the CDR3 is TGTGCCAGCAGTGTTCTCGGGACAGGGAGGGAAAAACTGTTTTTT. Protein product: CASSVLGTGREKLFF.

The V and J genes are TRBV5-8 and TRBJ1-2; TRBD1 is a possible D gene (5 bases). The CDR3 sequence is 15 residues long. Germline V gene sequence: CDR1 SGHTS, CDR2 YDEGEE. The germline V and J ends were trimmed by 4 bases and 7 bases, with 20 bases remaining between them. In DNA, the CDR3 is TGTGCCAGCAGCCCTATTCGGGACCCAACTATTGGCTACACCTTC. It translates to CASSPIRDPTIGYTF.

This clone has only a few counts. V gene TRBV5-6 combines with J gene TRBJ2-7, with 10 positions matching TRBD1. With 0 bases clipped from V and 2 bases from J, the junction kept 2 bases outside the gene matches. The CDR3 is made up of 15 amino acids. The V gene's germline CDR1 is SGHDT and CDR2 YYEEEE. CDR3 amino acids: CASSLGGQGAYEQYF. The CDR3 DNA reads TGTGCCAGCAGCTTGGGAGGACAGGGGGCCTACGAGCAGTACTTC.

This clone was counted a few times. V is TRBV29-1 and J is TRBJ1-1; 8 bases fit TRBD1. The CDR3 runs 12 residues. The V segment lost 4 bases and the J segment 4 bases; nucleotides outside the gene matches: 2. Germline V gives CDR1 SQVTM, CDR2 ANQGSEA. The CDR3 bases are TGCAGCGTTGGAACAGGGGGCACTGAAGCTTTCTTT. This sequence encodes CSVGTGGTEAFF. Drawing the rest from reference TRBV29-1 and TRBJ1-1, the complete variable domain is SAVISQKPSRDICQRGTSLTIQCQVDSQVTMMFWYRQQPGQSLTLIATANQGSEATYESGFVIDKFPISRPNLTFSTLTVSNMSPEDSSIYLCSVGTGGTEAFFGQGTRLTVV.

This clone was found a few times. The chain is built from TRBV7-2 and TRBJ1-5; D ambiguous. This CDR3 region has 15 residues. The V gene lost 7 bases and the J gene lost 3 bases, with 16 bases spanning the gap. Germline lookup yields CDR1 SGHTA and CDR2 FQGNSA. This CDR3 is CASNLGWEINQPQHF. The CDR3 bases are TGTGCCAGCAACCTAGGGTGGGAGATCAATCAGCCCCAGCATTTT.

The chain has TRBV4-3 and TRBJ2-5; no clear D. This CDR3 is 14 amino acids long. Germline assignment: CDR1 LGHNA and CDR2 YSLEER. The V end was cut by 1 base, the J end by 5 bases, with 11 bases between. As DNA, the CDR3 is TGCGCCAGCAGCCAAGTTCGGAGCCGGGAGACCCAGTACTTC. Amino acids: CASSQVRSRETQYF.

The chain uses TRBV2 and TRBJ2-3, with 9 positions matching TRBD1. The germline CDR1 and CDR2 sequences are SNHLY and FYNNEI. V was clipped by 6 bases and J by 1 base; unmatched bases: 5. The CDR3 loop spans 15 amino acids. The chain's CDR3 is CASSARDRGTDTQYF. The CDR3 DNA is TGTGCCAGCAGCGCAAGGGACAGGGGCACAGATACGCAGTATTTT.

This clone was counted a few times. The V call is TRBV4-1, the J call TRBJ2-5; perhaps D is TRBD1 or TRBD2 (6 bases each). In germline, CDR1 is MGHRA, CDR2 YSYEKL. The CDR3 is 15 amino acids. Trimming left V 0 bases short and J 2 bases short, with 10 bases between. The CDR3 is CASSQEGGSQETQYF. The CDR3, as DNA: TGCGCCAGCAGCCAAGAGGGGGGCAGTCAAGAGACCCAGTACTTC.

The chain recombines TRBV5-4 with TRBJ2-7, with TRBD2 matching 10 bases. Germline V gene lookup returns CDR1 SGHNT and CDR2 YYREEE (reference sequence). This CDR3 contains 14 residues. Trimming took 2 bases from V and 5 from J; bases not matched to a gene: 4. CDR3 sequence: CASSLAGGYDEQYF. CDR3 nucleotide sequence: TGTGCCAGCAGCTTAGCGGGAGGGTATGACGAGCAGTACTTC.